Described below is a single T cell receptor beta chain sequence and its context. Its antigen is unidentified. Since all of the isolated RNA was reverse transcribed, expressed TCRB transcripts were what got sequenced. Repertoires were generated with immunoSEQ multiplex PCR, while TCRdb's copy carries only in-frame clones and drops some. The sample lists more than 85,000 clones, under 40% occurring once. V lost 0 bases and J lost 4, with 12 bases in between. CDR1 is LGHNA, CDR2 YSLEER, per germline. The CDR3 is made up of 16 amino acids. This sample stems from a study of beta chain features in type 1 diabetes. Study-wide background: Examination covered under 120 million sorted cells spanning all samples. Study results and caveats: There was a moderate but significant shortening of TCRB CDR3s in all four CD4+ subsets of Type 1 diabetes patients. Resolution of whether HLA type affects TCRB rearrangement was not achieved here.

Each population that was sorted was more than 95% pure. The J gene is TRBJ2-2, the V gene TRBV4-3; D possibly corresponds to TRBD2 (5 bases). Source material: stem cell memory CD4+ T cells from blood. This sequence was found in a woman aged 18-30 years in good health. For the CDR3, the DNA is TGCGCCAGCAGCCAAGAACTAGGTCGGACCACCGGGGAGCTGTTTTTT. Translation gives CASSQELGRTTGELFF.